A selection of T cell receptor beta chains follows, all from one sample in a study of beta chain features in type 1 diabetes. Clones were sequenced by immunoSEQ multiplex PCR, and TCRdb holds only the in-frame ones, with some missing. The data hold around 280,000 clones, with over 12% observed a single time. The source material was naive CD4+ T cells from blood. The receptors shown here come from a man aged 18 to 29 with type 1 diabetes. The CDR3 runs from the conserved cysteine through the conserved F or W. D genes are given only for firm matches. The size of a clone is reported for some rows only, either as once, few or many, or as a class for expanded clones.

d_gene	len	v_gene	j_gene	abundance	CDR3aa	CDR3nt
TRBD1	16	TRBV7-8	TRBJ2-1	-	CASSSTRQGKRGEQFF	TGTGCCAGCAGCTCCACGAGACAGGGGAAGAGAGGTGAGCAGTTCTTC
TRBD1	16	TRBV5-1	TRBJ2-5	-	CASSFGWTGGQETQYF	TGCGCCAGCAGCTTTGGGTGGACAGGGGGCCAAGAGACCCAGTACTTC
-	13	TRBV7-2	TRBJ2-7	-	CASRPGTNYEQYF	TGTGCCAGCAGGCCGGGAACCAATTACGAGCAGTACTTC
-	13	TRBV10-2	TRBJ2-7	few	CASSEPTLSEQYF	TGCGCCAGCAGTGAGCCCACTTTATCCGAGCAGTACTTC
-	13	TRBV4-1	TRBJ2-1	few	CASSPDGDNEQFF	TGCGCCAGCAGTCCCGACGGAGACAATGAGCAGTTCTTC
-	13	TRBV13	TRBJ1-1	-	CASRIRVWTEAFF	TGTGCCAGCAGGATCAGGGTTTGGACTGAAGCTTTCTTT
TRBD2	17	TRBV9	TRBJ2-1	-	CASSVRASGSGYNEQFF	TGTGCCAGCAGCGTCCGGGCTAGCGGGAGTGGTTACAATGAGCAGTTCTTC
-	13	TRBV29-1	TRBJ1-5	few	CSVQGTNNQPQHF	TGCAGCGTTCAGGGGACCAACAATCAGCCCCAGCATTTT
-	15	TRBV19	TRBJ1-5	few	CASNGPSGRNQPQHF	TGTGCCAGTAACGGGCCTAGCGGGCGAAATCAGCCCCAGCATTTT
-	13	TRBV29-1	TRBJ1-4	few	CSVARTGGEKLFF	TGCAGCGTTGCTCGAACCGGAGGTGAAAAACTGTTTTTT
-	15	TRBV5-1	TRBJ2-1	-	CASTSGTQTYNEQFF	TGCGCCAGCACCTCCGGGACTCAAACCTACAATGAGCAGTTCTTC
-	12	TRBV30	TRBJ1-2	-	CAWSPIIDGYTF	TGTGCCTGGTCACCTATAATAGATGGCTACACCTTC
TRBD2	15	TRBV28	TRBJ2-7	few	CASSLSSGGTYEQYF	TGTGCCAGCAGTTTATCTAGCGGGGGGACCTACGAGCAGTACTTC
-	15	TRBV19	TRBJ2-1	few	CASSQGRVQGHEQFF	TGTGCCAGTAGCCAGGGTAGGGTACAGGGCCATGAGCAGTTCTTC
TRBD1	12	TRBV29-1	TRBJ2-5	few	CSVLRGQETQYF	TGCAGCGTACTCAGGGGGCAAGAGACCCAGTACTTC
-	15	TRBV5-6	TRBJ2-1	-	CASSPGTNSYNEQFF	TGTGCCAGCAGCCCCGGGACAAACTCCTACAATGAGCAGTTCTTC
-	13	TRBV10-3	TRBJ1-2	-	CAISEGEGPGYTF	TGTGCCATCAGTGAGGGGGAGGGTCCCGGCTACACCTTC
-	14	TRBV6-5	TRBJ2-7	few	CASRPGLSSYEQYF	TGTGCCAGCAGACCGGGACTTAGCTCCTACGAGCAGTACTTC
TRBD1	17	TRBV19	TRBJ1-5	-	CASSWDRITVSNQPQHF	TGTGCCAGTAGTTGGGACAGGATAACTGTTAGCAATCAGCCCCAGCATTTT
TRBD1	13	TRBV2	TRBJ1-2	-	CASSGQGMGGYTF	TGTGCCAGCAGTGGACAGGGTATGGGGGGCTACACCTTC
TRBD2	16	TRBV2	TRBJ2-3	few	CASSVGLAGATDTQYF	TGTGCCAGCAGTGTAGGACTAGCGGGAGCCACAGATACGCAGTATTTT
-	15	TRBV7-2	TRBJ2-3	-	CASSLGAPNTDTQYF	TGTGCCAGCAGCTTAGGCGCCCCCAACACAGATACGCAGTATTTT
-	12	TRBV14	TRBJ2-7	few	CASSQSLGEQYF	TGTGCCAGCAGCCAGTCCCTAGGCGAGCAGTACTTC
-	14	TRBV9	TRBJ2-2	-	CASSVGQFTGELFF	TGTGCCAGCAGCGTGGGCCAGTTCACCGGGGAGCTGTTTTTT
-	17	TRBV28	TRBJ1-4	once	CASRGYMGAASNEKLFF	TGTGCCAGCAGGGGGTACATGGGGGCCGCTTCTAATGAAAAACTGTTTTTT
TRBD2	14	TRBV5-1	TRBJ2-2	few	CATRGGSGHGELFF	TGCGCCACAAGGGGCGGGAGCGGCCACGGGGAGCTGTTTTTT
TRBD2	16	TRBV7-2	TRBJ2-1	few	CASSSYGTSGYNEQFF	TGTGCCAGCAGCTCCTACGGGACTAGCGGATACAATGAGCAGTTCTTC
TRBD2	17	TRBV5-1	TRBJ2-1	few	CASSWGLAGDPYNEQFF	TGCGCCAGCAGCTGGGGACTAGCGGGAGACCCCTACAATGAGCAGTTCTTC
-	14	TRBV2	TRBJ2-7	-	CASSGTGKGSEQYF	TGTGCCAGCAGTGGGACTGGGAAGGGCTCCGAGCAGTACTTC
TRBD2	15	TRBV19	TRBJ2-1	-	CASTQAGGIPNEQFF	TGTGCCAGTACCCAAGCGGGGGGGATCCCCAATGAGCAGTTCTTC
TRBD1	14	TRBV29-1	TRBJ1-4	-	CSVRRDSSNEKLFF	TGCAGCGTCCGAAGGGACAGCAGTAATGAAAAACTGTTTTTT
-	14	TRBV28	TRBJ2-1	few	CASSYAGARNEQFF	TGTGCCAGCAGTTATGCGGGGGCAAGGAATGAGCAGTTCTTC
TRBD1	13	TRBV28	TRBJ1-2	-	CASNPTGRYGYTF	TGTGCCAGCAACCCGACAGGGAGGTATGGCTACACCTTC